One T cell receptor beta chain is described in this entry. The data are from a study of blood T cell repertoires in COVID-19. Study-wide background: Acute and convalescent COVID-19 specimens originated in the United States, Italy and Spain. Nucleic acid was either cDNA or gDNA, and it came from T cells, B-cell-depleted T cells, or PBMCs.

Clones were read by immunoSEQ multiplex PCR, and TCRdb kept only the in-frame ones, dropping some. The sample contains 180,000 or so clones, about 80% of which appear only once. The receptor's source is a human donor with acute or convalescent COVID-19. The donor label of this sample is uncertain. Sequencing was performed on peripheral blood.

The CDR3 is CASDGSGSNSPLHF. The CDR3 DNA reads TGTGCTAGTGACGGCTCAGGCTCTAATTCACCCCTCCACTTT. The rearrangement uses TRBV12-5 and TRBJ1-6; D gene ambiguous. This CDR3 region has 14 residues. Germline CDR1 and CDR2: LGHNT and FRNRAP. Trimming took 7 bases from V and 6 from J, leaving 13 bases between them.